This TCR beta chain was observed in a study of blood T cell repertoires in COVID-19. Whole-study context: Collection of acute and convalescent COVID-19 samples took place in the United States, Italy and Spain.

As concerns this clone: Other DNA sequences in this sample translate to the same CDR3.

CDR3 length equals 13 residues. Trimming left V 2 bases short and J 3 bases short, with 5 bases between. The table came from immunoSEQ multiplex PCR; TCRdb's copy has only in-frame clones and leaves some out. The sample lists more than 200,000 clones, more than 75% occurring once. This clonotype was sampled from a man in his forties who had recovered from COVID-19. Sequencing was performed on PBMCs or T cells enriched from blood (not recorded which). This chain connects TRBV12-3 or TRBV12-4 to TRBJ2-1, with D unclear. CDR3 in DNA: TGTGCCAGCAGTTTAACAGTCTACAATGAGCAGTTCTTC. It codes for CASSLTVYNEQFF.